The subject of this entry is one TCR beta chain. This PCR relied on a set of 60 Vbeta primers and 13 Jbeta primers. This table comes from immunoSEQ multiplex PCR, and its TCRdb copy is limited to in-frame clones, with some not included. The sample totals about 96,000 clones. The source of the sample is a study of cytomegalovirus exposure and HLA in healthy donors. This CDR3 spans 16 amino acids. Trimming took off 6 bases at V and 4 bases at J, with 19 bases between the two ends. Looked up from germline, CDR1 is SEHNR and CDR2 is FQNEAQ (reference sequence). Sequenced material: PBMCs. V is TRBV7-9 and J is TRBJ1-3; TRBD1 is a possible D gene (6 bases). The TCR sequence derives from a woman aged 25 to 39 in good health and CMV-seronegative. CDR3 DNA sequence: TGTGCCAGCAGACACCGGACAGTTAAATCGGGAAACACCATATATTTT. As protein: CASRHRTVKSGNTIYF.